A selection of T cell receptor beta chains follows, all from one sample in a study of T cells after yellow fever vaccination. TCRdb passed the 5' RACE reads through MiXCR, listing each CDR3 protein once. The table records about 340,000 distinct CDR3 sequences, approximately 12% of them present only once. Sequenced material: CD4+ T cells sorted from PBMCs, taken 15 days after the yellow fever booster vaccination. The receptors come from a man aged 18 to 35 who received the YFV17D yellow fever vaccine. Both conserved end residues are part of each CDR3. Each record gives: D gene, J gene, clone size, V gene, CDR3 DNA, CDR3 protein. A D gene is named only where the DNA matches it firmly. Clone size, where shown, is once, few, many, or a class for clones that have expanded.

>NA|TRBJ2-3|NA|TRBV12-5
TGTGCTAGTGGTTTGGTGTTCCATCTAGCTATCGATACGCAGTATTTT
CASGLVFHLAIDTQYF
>TRBD1|TRBJ2-5|NA|TRBV7-2
TGTGCCAGCAGCCCCAGACAGGGTTGGGCGGAGACCCAGTACTTC
CASSPRQGWAETQYF
>NA|TRBJ2-3|NA|TRBV5-1
TGCGCCAGCAGCTTGGGTGGGGCGGCCAATACGCAGTATTTT
CASSLGGAANTQYF
>NA|TRBJ2-5|NA|TRBV18
TGTGCCAGCTCACGCGAGGGTTCAGAGACCCAGTACTTC
CASSREGSETQYF
>TRBD1|TRBJ2-1|few|TRBV4-1
TGCGCCAGCAGCCAAGTAGTGACAGGGTTGGATGAGCAGTTCTTC
CASSQVVTGLDEQFF
>TRBD2|TRBJ2-7|few|TRBV13
TGTGCCAGTTCGGGGGGGCCCTACGAGCAGTACTTC
CASSGGPYEQYF
>TRBD2|TRBJ2-3|NA|TRBV29-1
TGCAGCGTTGCTGGGACTAGCGGAAACACAGATACGCAGTATTTT
CSVAGTSGNTDTQYF
>NA|TRBJ2-5|few|TRBV4-2
TGTGCCAGCAGCCAAGAATTACGGGGAGAGACCCAGTACTTC
CASSQELRGETQYF
>NA|TRBJ1-1|few|TRBV7-2
TGTGCCAGCAGCTTAGGTGGATGGGGATCCCATCGCAGCACTGAAGCTTTCTTT
CASSLGGWGSHRSTEAFF
>TRBD1|TRBJ2-5|NA|TRBV5-1
TGCGCCAGCAGCTACACCGGGACAGGGGAAGAGACCCAGTACTTC
CASSYTGTGEETQYF
>NA|TRBJ1-2|NA|TRBV21-1
TGTGCCAGCAGCAGTTTCCAGGGGATCAATCAACGTGGCTACACCTTC
CASSSFQGINQRGYTF
>NA|TRBJ1-2|few|TRBV20-1
TGCAGTGCTAGAAGGTCCAGGGGTAACTATGGCTACACCTTC
CSARRSRGNYGYTF
>NA|TRBJ2-1|few|TRBV11-2
TGTGCCAGCAGCTCGGCCTACGGTCGCTCTTGGAAGCAGTTCTTC
CASSSAYGRSWKQFF
>NA|TRBJ2-2|NA|TRBV12-3/TRBV12-4
TGTGCCAGCAGTTTAGGTATTGGGCTGTTTTTT
CASSLGIGLFF
>NA|TRBJ1-1|NA|TRBV6-2/TRBV6-3
TGTGCCAGCAGTCCGACCCGGCGGGAAGCTTTCTTT
CASSPTRREAFF
>NA|TRBJ1-6|few|TRBV9
TGTGCCAGCAGCGTTGTATCGTGGAATTCACCCCTCCACTTT
CASSVVSWNSPLHF
>NA|TRBJ2-6|NA|TRBV5-1
TGCGCCAGCACCAGGCTTTCTGGGGCCAACGTCCTGACTTTC
CASTRLSGANVLTF
>NA|TRBJ2-1|NA|TRBV14
TGTGCCAGCAGCCAAGATCTCCAGTACTACAATGAGCAGTTCTTC
CASSQDLQYYNEQFF
>TRBD1|TRBJ2-1|many|TRBV5-8
TGTGCCAGCAGCCGAACTCCCGGACAGGGCCGGGAGCAGTTCTTC
CASSRTPGQGREQFF
>NA|TRBJ1-1|NA|TRBV5-5
TGTGCCAGCAGCTTGGAAACGGGGAGATGGAGCACTGAAGCTTTCTTT
CASSLETGRWSTEAFF
>NA|TRBJ2-3|few|TRBV7-6
TGTGCCAGCAGCGTTAGGGGGGGCGATACGCAGTATTTT
CASSVRGGDTQYF
>TRBD1|TRBJ1-1|NA|TRBV29-1
TGCAGCGGAGGACAGGGGGCGAACACTGAAGCTTTCTTT
CSGGQGANTEAFF
>NA|TRBJ2-3|NA|TRBV4-3
TGCGCCAGCAGCCGGGGGGCCCTCACAGATACGCAGTATTTT
CASSRGALTDTQYF
>NA|TRBJ2-5|few|TRBV7-8
TGTGCCAGCAGCTTAGGTAGTGACGGGACCCAGTACTTC
CASSLGSDGTQYF
>NA|TRBJ2-1|NA|TRBV6-5
TGTGCCAGCAGTCTAGCCCGAGGCGGCAATGAGCAGTTCTTC
CASSLARGGNEQFF
>NA|TRBJ1-6|few|TRBV4-3
TGCGCCAGCAGCCCGGGGGGGGCCCGGGGGGATTCACCCCTCCACTTT
CASSPGGARGDSPLHF
>TRBD2|TRBJ2-3|NA|TRBV10-3
TGTGCCATCAGCGCGTGGCCCGGGACTAGTGGGACAGATACGCAGTATTTT
CAISAWPGTSGTDTQYF
>NA|TRBJ1-1|many|TRBV4-2
TGTGCCAGCAGCCAAGCAAGGTTCGAGGTTGGGAAAAGGGATTTCTTT
CASSQARFEVGKRDFF
>NA|TRBJ1-2|few|TRBV4-3
TGCGCCAGCAGCCTTGAGACAGGCTCCTATGGCTACACCTTC
CASSLETGSYGYTF
>NA|TRBJ2-2|many|TRBV7-6
TGTGCCAGCAGCTTCCACACCGGGGAGCTGTTTTTT
CASSFHTGELFF
>NA|TRBJ1-1|few|TRBV10-1
TGCGCCAGCAGTGATATGACCAACACTGAAGCTTTCTTT
CASSDMTNTEAFF
>TRBD1|TRBJ2-7|few|TRBV5-1
TGCGCCAGCGCCTTTGGCGTGGCGGGACAGGGTTCCGAGCAGTACTTC
CASAFGVAGQGSEQYF